Each of the 8 T cell receptor beta chains below was sequenced from the same sample in a study of T cells in Graves' hyperthyroidism and ophthalmopathy. It was RNA transcripts that yielded the amplified TCR beta CDR3 regions. Using the HTBI primer set, a first-round RT-PCR was run on the TCR CDR3. TCRdb reprocessed the multiplex PCR reads via MiXCR and lists one record per CDR3 protein. Here the sample spans about 640,000 distinct CDR3 sequences, about a fifth being singletons. Sequences were obtained from blood. The receptor set was obtained from a young man with Graves' ophthalmopathy.

This clonotype was observed a handful of times. The rearrangement links TRBV29-1 to TRBJ2-7, with 9 positions matching TRBD2. CDR1 and CDR2 from the germline V gene are SQVTM and ANQGSEA. The trim removed 7 bases at V and 3 bases at J, leaving 7 bases unmatched. The CDR3 contains 13 residues. The DNA for the CDR3 is TGCAGCGCTGTAGCGGGAGATTACTACGAGCAGTACTTC. Translating it yields CSAVAGDYYEQYF.

The chain combines TRBV10-3 with TRBJ2-3; unclear D gene. The length of the CDR3 is 15 residues. CDR1 is ENHRY and CDR2 is SYGVKD in the germline V gene. V lost 2 bases to trimming and J lost 0 bases, with 9 bases between them. DNA of the CDR3: TGTGCCATCAGTGAGGACTTATCTAGCACAGATACGCAGTATTTT. This encodes CAISEDLSSTDTQYF.

There are a few counts of this clonotype. The chain carries TRBV12-3 or TRBV12-4 and TRBJ1-5, with 10 positions matching TRBD1. The CDR3 contains 14 residues. After removal of 2 bases from V and 9 bases from J, the junction contained 4 bases not matched to a gene. The CDR3 region is CASSLRDRGSPQHF. The CDR3 DNA is TGTGCCAGCAGTTTAAGGGACAGGGGTTCGCCCCAGCATTTT.

The chain is built from TRBV18 and TRBJ2-5; D not certain. The CDR3 consists of 12 residues. The germline V gene has CDR1 KGHSH and CDR2 LQKENI. V lost 5 bases and J lost 0, with 4 bases in between. CDR3 bases: TGTGCCAGCTCAATAGACCAAGAGACCCAGTACTTC. The encoded protein is CASSIDQETQYF.

The J gene is TRBJ2-1, the V gene TRBV4-2, with 7 bases fitting TRBD1. Germline CDR1 reads LGHNA; CDR2 reads YNFKEQ. The CDR3 has 17 amino acids. With 3 bases clipped from V and 3 bases from J, the junction kept 11 bases outside the gene matches. The chain's CDR3 is CASSQKDPTGVYNEQFF. The DNA for the CDR3 is TGTGCCAGCAGCCAGAAGGACCCAACAGGGGTCTACAATGAGCAGTTCTTC.

At least ten counts were recorded for this clonotype. V usage is TRBV30 and J usage is TRBJ1-2; D uncertain. The CDR3 has 16 residues. Germline V CDR1 and CDR2: GTSNPN, SVGIG (reference sequence). V dropped 4 bases and J dropped 2 bases, with 20 bases sitting between them. CDR3 protein: CAWTGPGGIKNYGYTF. Written as DNA, the CDR3 is TGTGCCTGGACGGGTCCGGGCGGAATTAAGAACTATGGCTACACCTTC.

This clonotype was recorded a few times. The chain uses TRBV7-2 and TRBJ2-7, with D uncertain. CDR1 and CDR2 (germline): SGHTA, FQGNSA. The V gene lost 4 bases and the J gene lost 7 bases, with 11 bases spanning the gap. The CDR3 loop spans 12 amino acids. The CDR3 protein is CASSSLSREQYF. The CDR3 DNA sequence: TGTGCCAGCAGCTCCCTGTCTCGGGAGCAGTACTTC.

This rearrangement joins TRBV6-1 to TRBJ2-7; no reliable D call. The CDR3 is made up of 13 amino acids. V was clipped by 4 bases and J by 6 bases, with 13 bases between them. CDR1 MNHNS and CDR2 SASEGT come from the germline V gene. This chain's CDR3 is CASSALDGGEQYF. The CDR3 DNA reads as TGTGCCAGCAGTGCCCTGGACGGCGGCGAGCAGTACTTC.